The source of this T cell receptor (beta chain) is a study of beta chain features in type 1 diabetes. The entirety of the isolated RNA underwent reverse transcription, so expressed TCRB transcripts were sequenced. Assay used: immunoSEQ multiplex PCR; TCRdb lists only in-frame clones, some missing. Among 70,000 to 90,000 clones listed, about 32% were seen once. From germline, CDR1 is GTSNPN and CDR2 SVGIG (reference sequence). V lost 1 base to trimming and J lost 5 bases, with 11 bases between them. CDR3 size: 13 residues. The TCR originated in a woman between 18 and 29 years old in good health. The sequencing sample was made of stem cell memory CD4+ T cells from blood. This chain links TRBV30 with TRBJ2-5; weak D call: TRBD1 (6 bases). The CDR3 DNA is TGTGCCTGGAGTGAACAGGGAGAGGAGACCCAGTACTTC. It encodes CAWSEQGEETQYF.